These T cell receptor beta chains were read from a single sample in a study of T cell responses to AZD1222 COVID-19 vaccine. Sequencing was performed with immunoSEQ multiplex PCR; in TCRdb, only in-frame clones are kept and a portion is missing. The sample includes under 150,000 clones, around 90% of them seen just once. The sequenced sample was peripheral blood, obtained 28 days after the second AZD1222 dose. Receptors originate from an adult who received the AZD1222 COVID-19 vaccine. CDR3s include the opening cysteine and the closing phenylalanine or tryptophan. D genes are given only for firm matches. Size is stated for part of the rows, as once, few or many counts, or as a class when the clone is expanded.

d_call j_call v_call clone_size cdr3_nt cdr3_aa
NA TRBJ2-7 TRBV19 NA TGTGCCAGTAGTATTGGGGCTAGCCGGAGGAACGAGCAGTACTTC CASSIGASRRNEQYF
TRBD1 TRBJ1-2 TRBV5-1 NA TGCGCCAGCCGCCAGGGGGGCTTAGCTAACTATGGCTACACCTTC CASRQGGLANYGYTF
NA TRBJ1-2 TRBV3-1/TRBV3-2 NA TGTGCCAGCAGCCAAGTGGAGGGAGGCTATGGCTACACCTTC CASSQVEGGYGYTF
NA TRBJ2-2 TRBV7-2 NA TGTGCCAGCAGCTTAGTTTTTCTGGGGCAGGGGAGAGCCGGGGAGCTGTTTTTT CASSLVFLGQGRAGELFF
TRBD2 TRBJ2-2 TRBV7-2 NA TGTGCCAGCAGCTTAGGGCAAGCGGGGGGCGGCCCCGGGGAGCTGTTTTTT CASSLGQAGGGPGELFF
TRBD1 TRBJ2-7 TRBV2 NA TGTGCCAGCACCTTCGGGACAGGGGCGGGGGAGCAGTACTTC CASTFGTGAGEQYF
TRBD1 TRBJ1-3 TRBV29-1 NA TGCAGCGTTGTAAACAGGGGCGAAAACACCATATATTTT CSVVNRGENTIYF
NA TRBJ2-7 TRBV5-1 NA TGCGCCAGCAGCGCGGACGGAGATCGTCCTGAGCGCGAGCAGTACTTC CASSADGDRPEREQYF
NA TRBJ2-7 TRBV10-3 NA TGTGCCATCAGTGAGAAAGGCAGGGGCGAGCAGTACTTC CAISEKGRGEQYF
NA TRBJ1-2 TRBV6-1 NA TGTGCCAGCAGTGAGGGAAACAGGCCCTTAGGCTACACCTTC CASSEGNRPLGYTF
NA TRBJ1-2 TRBV5-1 NA TGCGCCAGCAGCTTGGCAGGACGATCCGATGGCTACACCTTC CASSLAGRSDGYTF
NA TRBJ1-3 TRBV5-1 NA TGCGCCAGCAGCTCTTTAACCGCAAGCTCTGGAAACACCATATATTTT CASSSLTASSGNTIYF
NA TRBJ2-7 TRBV12-3/TRBV12-4 NA TGTGCCAGCAGTCTGGGGGCCTACGAGCAGTACTTC CASSLGAYEQYF
NA TRBJ1-4 TRBV18 NA TGTGCCAGCTCACGACAGCCCTATAATGAAAAACTGTTTTTT CASSRQPYNEKLFF
NA TRBJ1-5 TRBV28 NA TGTGCCAGCATGATTCAAAGGAGCACCCAGCATTTT CASMIQRSTQHF
NA TRBJ1-2 TRBV19 NA TGTGCCAGTAGTATCGTCGGGTACCGTCAAGGGGGAACCTTC CASSIVGYRQGGTF
NA TRBJ1-5 TRBV6-5 once TGTGCCAGCAGACAGCGAGTAGGGCCCCAGCATTTT CASRQRVGPQHF
TRBD2 TRBJ2-7 TRBV7-2 NA TGTGCCAGCAGCTACCCCACTTTTAGCGGGGAATCCTACGAGCAGTACTTC CASSYPTFSGESYEQYF
TRBD2 TRBJ2-3 TRBV5-1 NA TGCGCCAGCACCCCCTTTGTGGCGGGGGGTCGCGATACGCAGTATTTT CASTPFVAGGRDTQYF
NA TRBJ1-4 TRBV3-1/TRBV3-2 NA TGTGCCAGCAGCCAAGGTGGAGGGAAGGAAAAACTGTTTTTT CASSQGGGKEKLFF
NA TRBJ1-1 TRBV28 NA TGTGCCAGCGGATCGACAGCGAACACTGAAGCTTTCTTT CASGSTANTEAFF
NA TRBJ1-5 TRBV12-3/TRBV12-4 NA TGTGCCAGCAGTTCCTACGGCAATCAGCCCCAGCATTTT CASSSYGNQPQHF
NA TRBJ1-2 TRBV2 once TGTGCCAGCACTGGAGGTCCTAACTATGGCTACACCTTC CASTGGPNYGYTF
TRBD1 TRBJ1-3 TRBV10-3 NA TGTGCCATCAGGGACGCCGGGACAGCCTCTGGAAACACCATATATTTT CAIRDAGTASGNTIYF
NA TRBJ1-1 TRBV19 NA TGTGCCAGTAGTAATAACAGGAACACTGAAGCTTTCTTT CASSNNRNTEAFF
TRBD1 TRBJ2-7 TRBV19 NA TGTGCCAGTAGTATCGGCCGGGACAGGGGGCACGAGCAGTACTTC CASSIGRDRGHEQYF
NA TRBJ1-1 TRBV7-9 NA TGTGCCAGCAGCTTTGTCCCAGCTGAAGCTTTCTTT CASSFVPAEAFF
NA TRBJ2-3 TRBV18 NA TGTGCCAGCTCACCCGGACCCCTTTGGGATACGCAGTATTTT CASSPGPLWDTQYF
TRBD1 TRBJ1-1 TRBV7-2 few TGTGCCAGCAGCTCATCAACGTACAGGGGAATTAGGGACACTGAAGCTTTCTTT CASSSSTYRGIRDTEAFF
NA TRBJ1-5 TRBV2 NA TGTGCCAGCAGTGCCGGGGGCATTCAGCCCCAGCATTTT CASSAGGIQPQHF
TRBD1 TRBJ1-1 TRBV20-1 NA TGCAGTGCTCGAGGGGACAGGGAGGCTTTCTTT CSARGDREAFF
NA TRBJ2-3 TRBV13 NA TGTGCCAGCAGCCTCCGGGACAGCACAGATACGCAGTATTTT CASSLRDSTDTQYF
TRBD2 TRBJ2-3 TRBV18 NA TGTGCCAGCTCACGGACTAGCGGGGTCACAGATACGCAGTATTTT CASSRTSGVTDTQYF
NA TRBJ2-5 TRBV15 once TGTGCCACCAGCAGCGGAATGAGAGAGACCCAGTACTTC CATSSGMRETQYF
TRBD2 TRBJ2-1 TRBV7-6 NA TGTGCCAGCAGCACATCCGGGACTAGCGGGGGGAGGTTCTTC CASSTSGTSGGRFF
NA TRBJ1-2 TRBV12-3/TRBV12-4 NA TGTGCCAGCAGCGGAGGTAACTATGGCTACACCTTC CASSGGNYGYTF
NA TRBJ2-7 TRBV6-2/TRBV6-3 NA TGTGCCAGCAGTACCCCCCGGGGAGGCTCCTACGAGCAGTACTTC CASSTPRGGSYEQYF
NA TRBJ1-4 TRBV4-3 NA TGCGCCAGCAGCCAAAATCTTAAGTCAACTAATGAAAAACTGTTTTTT CASSQNLKSTNEKLFF
NA TRBJ1-1 TRBV5-5 NA TGTGCCAGCAGCTTTTCTTTTGAGTTGAACACTGAAGCTTTCTTT CASSFSFELNTEAFF
TRBD1 TRBJ1-2 TRBV5-1 NA TGCGCCAGCAGCTTGGGGGGTTTCGGACAGGGACGAGGCTACACCTTC CASSLGGFGQGRGYTF
TRBD1 TRBJ2-7 TRBV7-9 NA TGTGCCAGCAGCTTAGGGACAGGACTCGAGCAGTACTTC CASSLGTGLEQYF
NA TRBJ2-7 TRBV18 NA TGTGCCAGCTCTTTCGGGAACCTCGACGAGCAGTACTTC CASSFGNLDEQYF